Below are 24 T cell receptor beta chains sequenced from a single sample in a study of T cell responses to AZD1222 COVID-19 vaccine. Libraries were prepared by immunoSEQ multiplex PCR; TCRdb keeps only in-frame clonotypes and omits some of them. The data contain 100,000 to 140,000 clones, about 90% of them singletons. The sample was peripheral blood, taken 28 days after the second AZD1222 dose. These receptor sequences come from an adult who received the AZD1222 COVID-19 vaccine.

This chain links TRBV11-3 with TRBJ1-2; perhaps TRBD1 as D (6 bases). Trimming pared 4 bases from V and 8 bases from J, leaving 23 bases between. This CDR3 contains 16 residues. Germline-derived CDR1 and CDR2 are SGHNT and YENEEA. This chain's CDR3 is CASSSPRGRDFTGYTF. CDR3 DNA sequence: TGTGCCAGCAGCTCACCAAGGGGGAGGGATTTCACGGGCTACACCTTC.

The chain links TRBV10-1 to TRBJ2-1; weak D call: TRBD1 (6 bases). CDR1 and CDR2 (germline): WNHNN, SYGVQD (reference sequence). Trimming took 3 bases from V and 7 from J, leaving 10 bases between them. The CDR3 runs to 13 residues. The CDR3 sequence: CASSDQGMNEQFF. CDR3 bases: TGCGCCAGCAGTGATCAGGGGATGAATGAGCAGTTCTTC.

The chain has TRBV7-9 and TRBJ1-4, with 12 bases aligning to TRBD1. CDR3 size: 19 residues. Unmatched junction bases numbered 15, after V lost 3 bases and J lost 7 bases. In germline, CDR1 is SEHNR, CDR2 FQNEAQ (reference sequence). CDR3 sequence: CASSLIRDRGLRESEKLFF. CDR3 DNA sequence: TGTGCCAGCAGCTTGATCCGGGACAGGGGGCTTAGGGAAAGTGAAAAACTGTTTTTT.

CDR3 amino acids: CASSPPWIGTSGRHGEYF. The CDR3 region has the DNA TGTGCCAGCAGTCCGCCCTGGATAGGGACTAGCGGGAGGCACGGGGAGTATTTT. The chain is built from TRBV27 and TRBJ2-3; TRBD2 matches at 15 bases. Germline V lookup: CDR1 MNHEY, CDR2 SMNVEV (reference sequence). V lost 5 bases, J lost 13 bases, and 19 bases stayed unmatched. The CDR3 runs 18 residues.

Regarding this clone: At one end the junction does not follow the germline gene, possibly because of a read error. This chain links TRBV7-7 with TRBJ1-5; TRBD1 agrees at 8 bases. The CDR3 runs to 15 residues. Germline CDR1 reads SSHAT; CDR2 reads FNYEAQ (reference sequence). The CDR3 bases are TGTGCTAGCAGCACCGACAGGGGTGACAATCAGCCCCAGCATTTT. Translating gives CASSTDRGDNQPQHF.

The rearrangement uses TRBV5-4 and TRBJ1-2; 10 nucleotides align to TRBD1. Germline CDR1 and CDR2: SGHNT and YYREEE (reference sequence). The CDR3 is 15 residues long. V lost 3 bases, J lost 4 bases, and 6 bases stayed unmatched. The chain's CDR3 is CASSYGQGVTYGYTF. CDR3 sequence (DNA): TGTGCCAGCAGCTACGGACAGGGGGTTACCTATGGCTACACCTTC.

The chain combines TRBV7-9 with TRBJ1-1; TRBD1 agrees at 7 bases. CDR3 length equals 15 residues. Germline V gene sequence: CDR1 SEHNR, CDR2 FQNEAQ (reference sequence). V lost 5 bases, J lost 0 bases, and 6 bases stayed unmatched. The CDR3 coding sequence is TGTGCCAGCAGCCTCGGGACAGAGTTGAACACTGAAGCTTTCTTT. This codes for CASSLGTELNTEAFF.

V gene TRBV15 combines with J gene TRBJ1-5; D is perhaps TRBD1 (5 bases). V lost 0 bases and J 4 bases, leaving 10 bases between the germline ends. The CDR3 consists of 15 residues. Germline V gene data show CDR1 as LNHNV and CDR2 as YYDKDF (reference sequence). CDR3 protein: CATSRDGAGNQPQHF. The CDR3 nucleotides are TGTGCCACCAGCAGAGACGGGGCTGGGAATCAGCCCCAGCATTTT. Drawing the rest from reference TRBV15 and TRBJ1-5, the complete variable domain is DAMVIQNPRYQVTQFGKPVTLSCSQTLNHNVMYWYQQKSSQAPKLLFHYYDKDFNNEADTPDNFQSRRPNTSFCFLDIRSPGLGDTAMYLCATSRDGAGNQPQHFGDGTRLSIL.

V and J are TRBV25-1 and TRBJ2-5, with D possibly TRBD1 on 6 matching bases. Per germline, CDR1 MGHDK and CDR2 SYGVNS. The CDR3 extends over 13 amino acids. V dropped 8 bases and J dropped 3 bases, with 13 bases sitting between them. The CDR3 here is CASSVQGEETQYF. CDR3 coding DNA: TGTGCCAGCTCGGTACAGGGAGAAGAGACCCAGTACTTC.

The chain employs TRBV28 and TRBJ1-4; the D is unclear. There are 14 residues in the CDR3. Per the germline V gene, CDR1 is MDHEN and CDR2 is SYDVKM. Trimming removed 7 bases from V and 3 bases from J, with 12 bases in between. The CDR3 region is CASTPEGANEKLFF. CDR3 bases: TGTGCCAGCACCCCCGAGGGAGCTAATGAAAAACTGTTTTTT.

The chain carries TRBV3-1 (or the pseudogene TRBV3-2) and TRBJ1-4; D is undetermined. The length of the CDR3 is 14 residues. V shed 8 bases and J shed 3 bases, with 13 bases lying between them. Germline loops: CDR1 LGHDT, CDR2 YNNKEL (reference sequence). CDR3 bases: TGTGCCAGCTCCAAGACGCTCTCTAATGAAAAACTGTTTTTT. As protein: CASSKTLSNEKLFF.

The CDR3 DNA is TGTGCCAGTAGTATCTCCGGGGGTAAGGGTGGCTACACCTTC. It is translated as CASSISGGKGGYTF. The chain couples TRBV19 to TRBJ1-2; D is possibly TRBD1 (5 bases). CDR1 is LNHDA and CDR2 is SQIVND in the germline V gene (reference sequence). The CDR3 totals 14 residues. V lost 3 bases to trimming and J lost 7 bases, with 15 bases between them.

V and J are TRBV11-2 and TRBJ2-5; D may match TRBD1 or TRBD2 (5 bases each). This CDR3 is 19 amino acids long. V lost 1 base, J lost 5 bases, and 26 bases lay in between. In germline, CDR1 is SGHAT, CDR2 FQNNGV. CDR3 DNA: TGTGCCAGCAGCTTAGGCGTGAGTGTGGGGGTAACCAATTTGGAGACCCAGTACTTC. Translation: CASSLGVSVGVTNLETQYF. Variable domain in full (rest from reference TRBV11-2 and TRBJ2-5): EAGVAQSPRYKIIEKRQSVAFWCNPISGHATLYWYQQILGQGPKLLIQFQNNGVVDDSQLPKDRFSAERLKGVDSTLKIQPAKLEDSAVYLCASSLGVSVGVTNLETQYFGPGTRLLVL.

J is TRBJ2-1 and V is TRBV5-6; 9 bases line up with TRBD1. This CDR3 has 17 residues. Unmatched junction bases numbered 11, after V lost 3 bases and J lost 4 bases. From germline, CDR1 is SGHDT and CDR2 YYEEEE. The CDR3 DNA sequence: TGTGCCAGCAGCTCTCGGACAGGGGCCGGTCTGTACAATGAGCAGTTCTTC. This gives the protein CASSSRTGAGLYNEQFF.

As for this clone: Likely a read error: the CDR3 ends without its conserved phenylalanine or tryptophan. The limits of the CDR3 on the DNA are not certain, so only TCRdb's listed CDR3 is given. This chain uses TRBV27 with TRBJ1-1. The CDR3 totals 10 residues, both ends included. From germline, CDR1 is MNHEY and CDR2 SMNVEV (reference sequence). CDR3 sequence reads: CASSSELGRL.

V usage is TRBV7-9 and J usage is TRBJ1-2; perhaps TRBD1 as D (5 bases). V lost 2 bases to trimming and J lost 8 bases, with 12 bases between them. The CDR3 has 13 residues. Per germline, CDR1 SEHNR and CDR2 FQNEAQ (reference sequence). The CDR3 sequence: CASSLSQGKGYTF. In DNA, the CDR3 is TGTGCCAGCAGCTTATCGCAGGGCAAAGGCTACACCTTC.

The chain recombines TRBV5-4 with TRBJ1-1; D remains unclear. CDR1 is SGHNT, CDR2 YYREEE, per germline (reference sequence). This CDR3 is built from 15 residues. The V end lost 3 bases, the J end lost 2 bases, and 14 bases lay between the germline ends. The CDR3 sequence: CASSSSGVGNTEAFF. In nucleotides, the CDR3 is TGTGCCAGCAGCTCCTCCGGGGTAGGTAACACTGAAGCTTTCTTT.

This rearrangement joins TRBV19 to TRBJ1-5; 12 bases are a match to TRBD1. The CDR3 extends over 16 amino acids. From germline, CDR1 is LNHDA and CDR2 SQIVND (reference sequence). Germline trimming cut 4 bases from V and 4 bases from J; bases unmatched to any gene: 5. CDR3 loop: CASSTGTGGMNQPQHF. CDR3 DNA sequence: TGTGCCAGTAGTACCGGGACAGGGGGCATGAATCAGCCCCAGCATTTT.

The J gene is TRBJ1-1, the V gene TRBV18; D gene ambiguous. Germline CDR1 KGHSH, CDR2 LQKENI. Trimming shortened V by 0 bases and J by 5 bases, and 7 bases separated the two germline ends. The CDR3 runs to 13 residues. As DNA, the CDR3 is TGTGCCAGCTCACCACCGGGGAGGACTGAAGCTTTCTTT. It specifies CASSPPGRTEAFF.

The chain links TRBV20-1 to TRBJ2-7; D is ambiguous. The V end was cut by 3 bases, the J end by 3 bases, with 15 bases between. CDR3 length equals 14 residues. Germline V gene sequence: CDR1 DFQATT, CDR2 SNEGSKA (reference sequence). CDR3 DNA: TGCAGTGCTAGTCCAAGGGCCTTCAGCTACGAGCAGTACTTC. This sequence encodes CSASPRAFSYEQYF.

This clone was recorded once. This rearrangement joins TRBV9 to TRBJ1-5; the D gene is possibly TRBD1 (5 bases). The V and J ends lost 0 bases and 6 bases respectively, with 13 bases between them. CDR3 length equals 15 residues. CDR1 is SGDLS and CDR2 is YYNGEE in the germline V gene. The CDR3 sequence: CASSVGGVSGQPQHF. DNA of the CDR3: TGTGCCAGCAGCGTAGGAGGGGTTTCTGGTCAGCCCCAGCATTTT.

CDR3 sequence (DNA): TGCGCCAGCAATCAAGCAGATACGCAGTATTTT. This codes for CASNQADTQYF. The chain is built from TRBV5-1 and TRBJ2-3, with D unresolved. Germline CDR1 reads SGHRS; CDR2 reads YFSETQ. The V gene lost 6 bases and the J gene lost 4 bases, with 6 bases spanning the gap. The CDR3 has 11 residues.

CDR3 in amino acids: CASSPYTGSGNTIYF. The CDR3 DNA reads as TGCGCCAGCAGCCCTTATACGGGCTCTGGAAACACCATATATTTT. The chain employs TRBV5-1 and TRBJ1-3; D unclear. CDR3 length equals 15 residues. Germline V lookup: CDR1 SGHRS, CDR2 YFSETQ. Trimming stripped 4 bases from V and 0 bases from J, with 11 bases between.

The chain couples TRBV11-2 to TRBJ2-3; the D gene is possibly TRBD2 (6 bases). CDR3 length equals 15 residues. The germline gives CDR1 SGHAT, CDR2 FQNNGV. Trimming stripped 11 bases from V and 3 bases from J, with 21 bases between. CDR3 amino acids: CACGAAGSWTDTQYF. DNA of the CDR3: TGTGCCTGTGGGGCCGCGGGGTCTTGGACAGATACGCAGTATTTT.